Listed below are T cell receptor beta chains from one sample, sequenced in a study of blood T cell repertoires in COVID-19. Profiled with immunoSEQ multiplex PCR; TCRdb holds only in-frame clones, not every one. Of over 65,000 clones in the sample, 65% to 90% are singletons; the top ten hold more than 15%. What was sequenced was peripheral blood. These receptors all come from an elderly man with active COVID-19. The CDR3 runs from the conserved cysteine through the conserved F or W. A D gene is named only where the DNA matches it firmly. Clone size is not always given. Where it is, it says once, few, many or a class for expanded clones.

>TRBJ1-6|TRBV30|TRBD1|.
TGTGCCTGGAGCGGACAGGACTTGACACCCCTCCACTTT
CAWSGQDLTPLHF
>TRBJ1-5|TRBV6-2/TRBV6-3|.|.
TGTGCCAGCAGTTATATGAGTAGCAATCAGCCCCAGCATTTT
CASSYMSSNQPQHF
>TRBJ2-7|TRBV6-1|.|.
TGTGCCAGCAGTGAATTTTTCGTCGGGGGAGGTGGATCCTACGAGCAGTACTTC
CASSEFFVGGGGSYEQYF
>TRBJ2-6|TRBV6-1|.|few
TGTGCCAGCAGTGAACTTAGCTCTGGGGCCAACGTCCTGACTTTC
CASSELSSGANVLTF
>TRBJ1-5|TRBV28|.|.
TGTGCCAGCAGTTTATGGGGGGGTAGCAATCAGCCCCAGCATTTT
CASSLWGGSNQPQHF
>TRBJ1-3|TRBV19|TRBD1|.
TGTGCCAGTAGAAGCACAGGGGGAGGAAACACCATATATTTT
CASRSTGGGNTIYF
>TRBJ1-5|TRBV2|.|once
TGTGCCAGCAGTAAAGGGGCAGGGGGCAATCAGCCCCAGCATTTT
CASSKGAGGNQPQHF
>TRBJ2-3|TRBV28|.|.
TGTGCCAGCAGTCCCCGGGGCGGGGGCAACCCCTATACGCAGTATTTT
CASSPRGGGNPYTQYF
>TRBJ2-3|TRBV4-2|TRBD2|.
TGTGCCAGCAGCCAAGGGACTAGCGAATCGTCTACGCAGTATTTT
CASSQGTSESSTQYF
>TRBJ2-7|TRBV4-2|TRBD2|once
TGTGCCAGCAGCCAAGATGCGGGGGTCGAGTACTTC
CASSQDAGVEYF
>TRBJ2-5|TRBV24-1|TRBD1|.
TGTGCCACCAGTGATTCGGTACAGGGGGAGACCCAGTACTTC
CATSDSVQGETQYF
>TRBJ2-1|TRBV27|.|.
TGTGCCAGCAGGAGGGACTACAATGAGCAGTTCTTC
CASRRDYNEQFF
>TRBJ2-1|TRBV24-1|TRBD2|.
TGTGCCACCAGTGGGGGGGGATACAATGAGCAGTTCTTC
CATSGGGYNEQFF
>TRBJ1-6|TRBV9|TRBD1|.
TGTGCCAGCAGCGTAGACGGACAGGGTGACTCACCCCTCCACTTT
CASSVDGQGDSPLHF
>TRBJ1-5|TRBV6-2/TRBV6-3|.|.
TGTGCCAGCAGCCCAGGGACAAATCTCAATCAGCCCCAGCATTTT
CASSPGTNLNQPQHF
>TRBJ2-3|TRBV18|.|.
TGTGCCAGCTCACCACAGGACTACACAGATACGCAGTATTTT
CASSPQDYTDTQYF
>TRBJ2-3|TRBV30|.|.
TGTGCCTGGACAGGAGGGTTTAATACGCAGTATTTT
CAWTGGFNTQYF